This entry lists 29 T cell receptor beta chains sequenced from one sample in a study of preoperative IRX-2 immunotherapy in early breast cancer. Profiled with immunoSEQ multiplex PCR; TCRdb holds only in-frame clones, not every one. The data hold about 11,000 clones, with roughly 80% observed a single time. The treatment: preoperative locoregional IRX-2 cytokine immunotherapy. Here the sequenced sample was lymph node tissue, taken before IRX-2 immunotherapy. The origin of the receptors is a human donor with breast cancer.

This chain links TRBV19 with TRBJ1-1; D remains ambiguous. This CDR3 comprises 11 residues. Germline V gene data show CDR1 as LNHDA and CDR2 as SQIVND (reference sequence). The V and J ends lost 8 bases and 7 bases respectively, with 11 bases between them. The CDR3 DNA follows: TGTGCCAGTGCGTCCCCCGTTGAAGCTTTCTTT. Amino acid sequence: CASASPVEAFF.

The rearrangement joins TRBV5-1 to TRBJ2-7; D call uncertain. CDR3 length: 14 amino acids. V was clipped by 4 bases and J by 5 bases, with 16 bases between them. CDR1 SGHRS and CDR2 YFSETQ come from the germline V gene. The CDR3 DNA reads as TGCGCCAGCAGCCCAAATGCGTTGGGGAACGAGCAGTACTTC. This gives the protein CASSPNALGNEQYF. The whole variable domain, remainder taken from reference TRBV5-1 and TRBJ2-7, is KAGVTQTPRYLIKTRGQQVTLSCSPISGHRSVSWYQQTPGQGLQFLFEYFSETQRNKGNFPGRFSGRQFSNSRSEMNVSTLELGDSALYLCASSPNALGNEQYFGPGTRLTVT.

V is TRBV11-3 and J is TRBJ1-5, with unresolved D. The V end was cut by 6 bases, the J end by 11 bases, with 20 bases between. This CDR3 comprises 14 residues. CDR1 SGHNT and CDR2 YENEEA come from the germline V gene. This chain's CDR3 is CASSPGETSWAQHF. For the CDR3, the DNA is TGTGCCAGCAGTCCTGGGGAAACCTCATGGGCCCAGCATTTT. Based on the CDR3 plus reference TRBV11-3 and TRBJ1-5, the full variable domain is EAGVVQSPRYKIIEKKQPVAFWCNPISGHNTLYWYLQNLGQGPELLIRYENEEAVDDSQLPKDRFSAERLKGVDSTLKIQPAELGDSAVYLCASSPGETSWAQHFGDGTRLSIL.

The chain couples TRBV18 to TRBJ2-1, with 9 bases that match TRBD2. V lost 0 bases and J lost 10; bases outside the gene matches: 10. Germline CDR1 and CDR2: KGHSH and LQKENI. The CDR3 runs to 16 residues. Here the CDR3 reads CASSPPGGGRALEQFF. In DNA, the CDR3 is TGTGCCAGCTCACCACCGGGGGGCGGGAGGGCCCTCGAGCAGTTCTTC.

The rearrangement joins TRBV5-1 to TRBJ2-7; 9 bases align to TRBD2. Germline V gene data show CDR1 as SGHRS and CDR2 as YFSETQ. This CDR3 has 14 residues. After removal of 6 bases from V and 2 bases from J, the junction contained 6 bases not matched to a gene. Written as DNA, the CDR3 is TGCGCCAGCACGATGGCTAGCGGGACCTACGAGCAGTACTTC. Amino acids: CASTMASGTYEQYF.

The genes are TRBV6-8 and TRBJ2-7; D may be TRBD2 (6 bases). V was pared by 5 bases and J by 4 bases, with 12 bases between. Germline values: CDR1 MNHGY, CDR2 SAAAGT. This CDR3 spans 13 amino acids. The DNA for the CDR3 is TGTGCCAGCAGTCTGGGACGGGAGTACGAGCAGTACTTC. The encoded protein is CASSLGREYEQYF.

The V gene is TRBV19, the J gene TRBJ2-6, with a tentative D call TRBD1 (5 bases). The CDR3 covers 17 residues. CDR1 LNHDA and CDR2 SQIVND come from the germline V gene (reference sequence). V was trimmed by 7 bases and J by 0 bases, leaving 16 bases between them. CDR3 nucleotide sequence: TGTGCCAGTAAATTAGGACATTCGAGCTCTGGGGCCAACGTCCTGACTTTC. Encoded protein: CASKLGHSSSGANVLTF.

There are a few counts of this clone. The sample carries other DNA sequences with the same CDR3. The chain joins TRBV14 to TRBJ1-1; D call uncertain. Looked up from germline, CDR1 is SGHDN and CDR2 is FVKESK. This CDR3 has 13 residues. V lost 2 bases and J 5 bases, leaving 9 bases between the germline ends. CDR3 region: CASSQSTRTEAFF. In nucleotides, the CDR3 is TGTGCCAGCAGCCAATCTACTAGGACTGAAGCTTTCTTT.

This chain connects TRBV28 to TRBJ2-1; TRBD2 matches 10 bases. CDR1 MDHEN and CDR2 SYDVKM come from the germline V gene. The CDR3 consists of 14 residues. The J segment lost 10 bases and the V segment lost 3 bases, leaving 6 bases of the junction unmatched. CDR3 nucleotide sequence: TGTGCCAGCAGTTTTTTCGCACTAGCGGGAGAGCAGTTCTTC. As protein: CASSFFALAGEQFF.

The V gene is TRBV6-8, the J gene TRBJ1-4; D gene uncertain. This CDR3 has 13 amino acids. Germline-derived CDR1 and CDR2 are MNHGY and SAAAGT. Deletions cut 5 bases from V and 8 bases from J, with 12 bases between. CDR3 DNA: TGTGCCAGCAGTCCCTCTTGGACGGAAAAACTGTTTTTT. Protein: CASSPSWTEKLFF.

The V and J genes are TRBV25-1 and TRBJ1-2; 9 nucleotides agree with TRBD1. The CDR3 is 15 amino acids. The J segment lost 2 bases and the V segment lost 6 bases, leaving 7 bases of the junction unmatched. CDR1 is MGHDK, CDR2 SYGVNS, per germline. This chain's CDR3 is CASSPGQGLNYGYTF. Written as DNA, the CDR3 is TGTGCCAGCAGCCCTGGACAGGGGTTGAACTATGGCTACACCTTC.

The chain joins TRBV6-8 to TRBJ2-1; a weak D match, TRBD1 (7 bases). Germline values: CDR1 MNHGY, CDR2 SAAAGT. The germline V and J ends were trimmed by 4 bases and 8 bases, with 30 bases remaining between them. This CDR3 is built from 19 residues. The CDR3 here is CASSLGQAKHPGGGYEQFF. The CDR3 region has the DNA TGTGCCAGCAGTTTAGGACAGGCCAAACACCCCGGAGGGGGTTATGAGCAGTTCTTC.

The V gene is TRBV6-8, the J gene TRBJ2-7; tentative D call: TRBD2 (5 bases). This CDR3 has 15 residues. Trimming took 5 bases from V and 2 from J, leaving 16 bases between them. Per the germline V gene, CDR1 is MNHGY and CDR2 is SAAAGT. The CDR3 DNA follows: TGTGCCAGCAGTGCGGAACGGACTTCAACCTACGAGCAGTACTTC. Amino acid sequence: CASSAERTSTYEQYF.

J is TRBJ1-4 and V is TRBV6-8, with 10 bases identical to TRBD1. The CDR3 is 15 residues long. CDR1 and CDR2 (germline): MNHGY, SAAAGT. J gave up 8 bases and V 0 bases, and 3 bases lay outside the gene matches. This CDR3 reads CASSYSTGGREKLFF. CDR3 in DNA: TGTGCCAGCAGTTACTCGACAGGGGGCAGGGAAAAACTGTTTTTT.

The chain links TRBV19 to TRBJ1-5; 7 bases align to TRBD1. CDR3 length equals 15 residues. Germline CDR1 LNHDA, CDR2 SQIVND (reference sequence). V shed 5 bases, J shed 2 bases, and the junction held 6 bases outside the gene matches. CDR3 nucleotide sequence: TGTGCCAGTAGTGTAGGGGGCTGGGGCAATCAGCCCCAGCATTTT. Translating gives CASSVGGWGNQPQHF.

This clone has just a few counts. The V gene is TRBV11-3, the J gene TRBJ2-7, with D possibly matching TRBD1 (6 bases). CDR1 is SGHNT and CDR2 is YENEEA in the germline V gene. The CDR3 spans 14 residues. The V end lost 2 bases, the J end lost 6 bases, and 14 bases lay between the germline ends. This CDR3 is CASSLPRGGSEQYF. CDR3 nucleotide sequence: TGTGCCAGCAGCTTACCCAGGGGTGGCTCCGAGCAGTACTTC.

The chain couples TRBV7-6 to TRBJ1-1, with TRBD1 matching 7 bases. CDR1 and CDR2 (germline): SGHVS, FNYEAQ. The CDR3 is made up of 14 amino acids. With 1 base clipped from V and 6 bases from J, the junction kept 5 bases outside the gene matches. The CDR3 DNA reads as TGTGCCAGCAGCTTAGACAGGGGTTGGTCTGAAGCTTTCTTT. It yields the protein CASSLDRGWSEAFF.

This rearrangement joins TRBV6-8 to TRBJ2-1; D possibly matches TRBD1 or TRBD2 (5 bases each). Trimming left V 2 bases short and J 6 bases short, with 5 bases between. The CDR3 consists of 12 residues. In germline, CDR1 is MNHGY, CDR2 SAAAGT. The CDR3, as DNA: TGTGCCAGCAGTTACGGGGGCAATGAGCAGTTCTTC. Translating gives CASSYGGNEQFF.

The chain has TRBV11-3 and TRBJ1-6, with D possibly matching TRBD1 (5 bases). Germline CDR1 and CDR2: SGHNT and YENEEA. CDR3 length: 16 amino acids. The V end lost 5 bases, the J end lost 7 bases, and 18 bases lay between the germline ends. Here the CDR3 reads CASSPRSQGPNSPLHF. In nucleotides, the CDR3 is TGTGCCAGCAGCCCCCGGAGCCAGGGTCCAAATTCACCCCTCCACTTT.

On this clone itself: A read error may produce the germline difference seen at one junction end. The CDR3 sequence is CASTLGGAANF. The DNA for the CDR3 is TGTGCCAGTACCCTCGGGGGGGCCGCCAATTTT. The chain uses TRBV19 and TRBJ2-3, with 8 bases identical to TRBD2. This CDR3 is 11 amino acids long. Germline loops: CDR1 LNHDA, CDR2 SQIVND (reference sequence).

The rearrangement links TRBV6-8 to TRBJ1-5, with TRBD1 as a possible D gene (5 bases). Between the trimmed V and J ends, which lost 8 bases and 3 bases, there was a span of 11 bases. Germline lookup yields CDR1 MNHGY and CDR2 SAAAGT. The CDR3 consists of 13 residues. CDR3 loop: CASGGGNNQPQHF. The DNA for the CDR3 is TGTGCCAGCGGGGGGGGAAACAATCAGCCCCAGCATTTT.

This clone was picked up a small number of times. CDR3 DNA: TGTGCCAGTAGTATTCAATTGGACAAAGAGACCCAGTACTTC. Residues: CASSIQLDKETQYF. The chain links TRBV19 to TRBJ2-5; maybe TRBD1 (5 bases). Germline loops: CDR1 LNHDA, CDR2 SQIVND (reference sequence). This CDR3 contains 14 residues. With 3 bases removed from V and 3 bases from J, the gap between germline ends came to 11 bases. The entire variable domain, with the rest obtained from reference TRBV19 and TRBJ2-5, is as follows: DGGITQSPKYLFRKEGQNVTLSCEQNLNHDAMYWYRQDPGQGLRLIYYSQIVNDFQKGDIAEGYSVSREKKESFPLTVTSAQKNPTAFYLCASSIQLDKETQYFGPGTRLLVL.

V gene TRBV10-2 combines with J gene TRBJ2-2, with D perhaps matching TRBD2 (7 bases). This CDR3 is built from 14 residues. Trimming stripped 11 bases from V and 0 bases from J, with 13 bases between. Germline V gene lookup returns CDR1 WSHSY and CDR2 SAAADI. CDR3 nucleotide sequence: TGCGCCTCAGGGGCGGGAGCGAACACCGGGGAGCTGTTTTTT. Protein product: CASGAGANTGELFF.

This clone is judged medium-sized. V is TRBV11-3 and J is TRBJ1-5; D remains unclear. Germline-derived CDR1 and CDR2 are SGHNT and YENEEA. The CDR3 is 14 amino acids. V was cut by 3 bases and J by 2 bases, with 8 bases left in between. CDR3 in DNA: TGTGCCAGCAGCTTTGTGACGGGCAATCAGCCCCAGCATTTT. Encoded protein: CASSFVTGNQPQHF.

The gene calls are TRBV11-3 and TRBJ1-5, with a possible D match to TRBD1 (5 bases). The germline CDR1 and CDR2 sequences are SGHNT and YENEEA. There are 16 residues in the CDR3. V dropped 5 bases and J dropped 5 bases, with 19 bases sitting between them. This CDR3 reads CASSPGRGLYDQPQHF. In DNA form, the CDR3 reads TGTGCCAGCAGCCCTGGAAGGGGACTCTACGATCAGCCCCAGCATTTT.

The chain is built from TRBV9 and TRBJ1-5; D is unclear. There are 12 residues in the CDR3. The V end was cut by 5 bases, the J end by 6 bases, with 9 bases between. The germline gives CDR1 SGDLS, CDR2 YYNGEE. The CDR3 reads CASRVTGQPQHF. The CDR3 DNA is TGTGCCAGCAGGGTAACCGGTCAGCCCCAGCATTTT. The full variable domain, with the rest looked up from reference TRBV9 and TRBJ1-5, is DSGVTQTPKHLITATGQRVTLRCSPRSGDLSVYWYQQSLDQGLQFLIQYYNGEERAKGNILERFSAQQFPDLHSELNLSSLELGDSALYFCASRVTGQPQHFGDGTRLSIL.

In its sample, this clone was seen a few times. This chain uses TRBV14 with TRBJ1-1, with D hard to call. The CDR3 totals 18 residues. CDR1 and CDR2 (germline): SGHDN, FVKESK. Trimming took 0 bases from V and 5 from J, leaving 22 bases between them. The CDR3 sequence: CASSQDSRGLFFLTEAFF. Here the CDR3 DNA reads TGTGCCAGCAGCCAAGATAGTAGAGGTTTGTTCTTTTTGACTGAAGCTTTCTTT.

The chain employs TRBV6-8 and TRBJ2-3, with D uncertain. This CDR3 region has 15 residues. The ends were cut back, 0 bases at V and 2 bases at J, with 9 bases in the middle. The germline CDR1 and CDR2 sequences are MNHGY and SAAAGT. CDR3 in amino acids: CASSYSVRTTDTQYF. In DNA, the CDR3 is TGTGCCAGCAGTTACTCAGTCAGAACCACAGATACGCAGTATTTT.

This clone was counted once. The chain combines TRBV5-1 with TRBJ2-3; the D is unclear. Germline V gene data show CDR1 as SGHRS and CDR2 as YFSETQ. V was shortened by 4 bases and J by 2 bases, with 11 bases between the two germline ends. The CDR3 contains 14 residues. CDR3 sequence (DNA): TGCGCCAGCAGCCCGTCACGGGCCACAGATACGCAGTATTTT. Protein product: CASSPSRATDTQYF.